A single sample gave rise to the 27 T cell receptor beta chains below, sequenced in a study of blood T cell repertoires in COVID-19. Generated by immunoSEQ multiplex PCR, the TCRdb table keeps only in-frame clones and is missing some. Among about 130,000 clones listed, about four fifths were seen once. The material sequenced was peripheral blood. The receptor source for this set is a man between 40 and 49 years old with active or convalescent COVID-19.

V gene TRBV28 combines with J gene TRBJ1-6; no firm D call. The CDR3 contains 13 residues. V was shortened by 3 bases and J by 11 bases, with 11 bases between the two germline ends. The germline CDR1 and CDR2 sequences are MDHEN and SYDVKM. The DNA for the CDR3 is TGTGCCAGCAGTTTTGAGCTTTTAACACCCCTCCACTTT. Its protein is CASSFELLTPLHF.

V and J are TRBV7-9 and TRBJ1-4; TRBD1 aligns across 10 bases. Germline V CDR1 and CDR2: SEHNR, FQNEAQ (reference sequence). CDR3 length: 15 amino acids. The junction had 7 bases not matched to a gene; V was cut back by 4 bases and J by 8 bases. CDR3 loop: CASSSTGTGEEKLFF. The CDR3 bases are TGTGCCAGCAGCTCCACCGGGACAGGGGAGGAAAAACTGTTTTTT.

CDR3: CASSLSGRQFF. The CDR3 DNA sequence: TGTGCCAGCAGCTTAAGCGGGAGACAGTTCTTC. V gene TRBV11-2 combines with J gene TRBJ2-1; 8 bases are a match to TRBD2. Germline loops: CDR1 SGHAT, CDR2 FQNNGV. CDR3 length: 11 residues. Trimming removed 2 bases from V and 13 bases from J; junction bases left unmatched: 1.

The gene calls are TRBV25-1 and TRBJ1-4; D unclear. Germline V gene lookup returns CDR1 MGHDK and CDR2 SYGVNS. V was clipped by 7 bases and J by 5 bases, with 8 bases between them. This CDR3 region has 12 residues. The CDR3 protein is CASKSGNEKLFF. The DNA for the CDR3 is TGTGCCAGCAAATCGGGGAATGAAAAACTGTTTTTT.

The sample holds many counts of this clone. The CDR3 sequence is CSVAVSPYEQYF. In nucleotides, the CDR3 is TGCAGCGTTGCGGTCTCTCCCTACGAGCAGTACTTC. V is TRBV29-1 and J is TRBJ2-7, with D unclear. The CDR3 consists of 12 residues. V shed 4 bases and J shed 2 bases, with 9 bases lying between them. Germline CDR1 SQVTM, CDR2 ANQGSEA.

The CDR3 DNA sequence: TGTGCCAGCAGTGAATCTCCAGGGGTGAACACTGAAGCTTTCTTT. It yields the protein CASSESPGVNTEAFF. The chain has TRBV6-1 and TRBJ1-1, with a tentative D call TRBD1 (6 bases). The CDR3 length is 15 residues. Germline V gene data show CDR1 as MNHNS and CDR2 as SASEGT. Trimming left V 2 bases short and J 0 bases short, with 10 bases between.

This chain joins TRBV2 and TRBJ1-6; the D gene is possibly TRBD1 (5 bases). CDR1 and CDR2 (germline): SNHLY, FYNNEI. Trimming removed 6 bases from V and 9 bases from J, with 18 bases in between. The CDR3 contains 15 residues. The CDR3 region has the DNA TGTGCCAGCAGAAGGGAGGGAGGGGTAGTTTCACCCCTCCACTTT. Protein: CASRREGGVVSPLHF.

This clone was counted between two and nine times. The CDR3 sequence: CASSPRTGGYEQYF. DNA for the CDR3: TGTGCCAGCAGCCCCCGGACAGGGGGCTACGAGCAGTACTTC. The rearrangement links TRBV11-1 to TRBJ2-7; TRBD1 agrees at 10 bases. CDR1 and CDR2 from the germline V gene are SGHAT and FQDESV (reference sequence). With V trimmed by 5 bases and J by 3 bases, 4 bases remained unmatched. The CDR3 is 14 residues long.

J is TRBJ1-4 and V is TRBV25-1; the D is unclear. CDR3 length equals 15 residues. Trimming stripped 5 bases from V and 0 bases from J, with 10 bases between. The germline CDR1 and CDR2 sequences are MGHDK and SYGVNS. CDR3 bases: TGTGCCAGCAGTACGACAAGGCCAACTAATGAAAAACTGTTTTTT. Protein: CASSTTRPTNEKLFF.

The chain carries TRBV4-2 and TRBJ2-3; TRBD2 matches at 8 bases. The ends lost 0 bases at V and 2 bases at J; junction bases unmatched: 4. The CDR3 is 16 amino acids. Germline V CDR1 and CDR2: LGHNA, YNFKEQ. CDR3 bases: TGTGCCAGCAGCCAAGAACTAGCGGTACCCACAGATACGCAGTATTTT. Translating gives CASSQELAVPTDTQYF.

The V and J genes are TRBV6-5 and TRBJ1-4, with D hard to call. Trimming removed 0 bases at V and 13 bases at J, with 12 bases between. Germline assignment: CDR1 MNHEY and CDR2 SVGAGI. This CDR3 has 13 residues. The CDR3 region has the DNA TGTGCCAGCAGTTACTCAGGGTCAGGAGGACTGTTTTTT. It encodes CASSYSGSGGLFF.

The V call is TRBV5-4, the J call TRBJ2-1; 12 bases agree with TRBD2. Per the germline V gene, CDR1 is SGHNT and CDR2 is YYREEE (reference sequence). The CDR3 runs 14 residues. The junction had 3 bases not matched to a gene; V was cut back by 4 bases and J by 7 bases. CDR3 sequence reads: CASSLTSGSNEQFF. In DNA, the CDR3 is TGTGCCAGCAGCCTGACTAGCGGGAGTAATGAGCAGTTCTTC. Looking up the rest from reference TRBV5-4 and TRBJ2-1 gives the full variable domain: ETGVTQSPTHLIKTRGQQVTLRCSSQSGHNTVSWYQQALGQGPQFIFQYYREEENGRGNFPPRFSGLQFPNYSSELNVNALELDDSALYLCASSLTSGSNEQFFGPGTRLTVL.

This chain connects TRBV18 to TRBJ1-1; 10 bases match TRBD1. The germline gives CDR1 KGHSH, CDR2 LQKENI. This CDR3 is 15 amino acids long. The V segment lost 6 bases and the J segment 9 bases; nucleotides outside the gene matches: 13. The CDR3 nucleotides read TGTGCCAGCTCCCCGGGAGGGACAGGGGAGCTCAAAGCTTTCTTT. As protein: CASSPGGTGELKAFF.

The chain has TRBV20-1 and TRBJ1-2, with D perhaps matching TRBD1 (5 bases). The germline CDR1 and CDR2 sequences are DFQATT and SNEGSKA (reference sequence). This CDR3 region has 10 residues. Trimming removed 5 bases from V and 7 bases from J, with 8 bases in between. The CDR3: CSASQGGYTF. The CDR3 DNA sequence: TGCAGTGCTTCTCAGGGTGGCTACACCTTC.

The gene calls are TRBV27 and TRBJ1-2, with a weak D call TRBD1 (6 bases). Germline V lookup: CDR1 MNHEY, CDR2 SMNVEV (reference sequence). V was pared by 6 bases and J by 5 bases, with 13 bases between. This CDR3 spans 13 amino acids. The CDR3: CASSYRALYGYTF. DNA of the CDR3: TGTGCCAGCAGCTACAGGGCGCTTTATGGCTACACCTTC.

The rearrangement uses TRBV7-3 and TRBJ2-3; no definite D call. Germline V gives CDR1 SGHTA, CDR2 FQGTGA. The CDR3 consists of 15 residues. V was cut by 1 base and J by 2 bases, with 10 bases left in between. The CDR3, as DNA: TGTGCCAGCAGCTTAAAGCTGTCTAACACAGATACGCAGTATTTT. Protein sequence: CASSLKLSNTDTQYF.

This clone occurred once. The rearrangement uses TRBV12-5 and TRBJ2-2; D uncertain. Germline CDR1 LGHNT, CDR2 FRNRAP. The germline V and J ends were trimmed by 7 bases and 5 bases, with 17 bases remaining between them. The CDR3 is 15 residues long. The CDR3 sequence: CASDRDSRSTGELFF. CDR3 DNA: TGTGCTAGTGATCGCGATAGCCGGTCAACCGGGGAGCTGTTTTTT.

V is TRBV29-1 and J is TRBJ2-5; 10 nucleotides match TRBD2. Germline V gives CDR1 SQVTM, CDR2 ANQGSEA. The CDR3 contains 16 residues. V lost 3 bases, J lost 4 bases, and 11 bases stayed unmatched. CDR3 loop: CSVEGRGLAIAETQYF. The CDR3 nucleotides read TGCAGCGTTGAGGGAAGGGGACTAGCGATCGCAGAGACCCAGTACTTC.

The genes are TRBV7-9 and TRBJ1-1; D is perhaps TRBD1 (6 bases). V shed 0 bases and J shed 8 bases, with 13 bases lying between them. CDR1 and CDR2 (germline): SEHNR, FQNEAQ (reference sequence). The CDR3 spans 14 residues. The CDR3 bases are TGTGCCAGCAGCTTAGCGCCGCGGGGGCGCGAAGCTTTCTTT. Its translation is CASSLAPRGREAFF.

The chain combines TRBV6-5 with TRBJ1-2, with TRBD1 identical over 9 bases. The CDR3 contains 15 residues. V shed 6 bases, J shed 6 bases, and the junction held 11 bases outside the gene matches. The V gene's germline CDR1 is MNHEY and CDR2 SVGAGI. The CDR3 protein is CASSTRDRAMDGYTF. The CDR3 DNA follows: TGTGCCAGCAGCACCCGGGACAGGGCCATGGATGGCTACACCTTC.

Here the CDR3 reads CASHQDEQGSRAWTEAFF. The CDR3 DNA reads TGCGCCAGCCACCAGGACGAGCAGGGGAGTAGGGCATGGACTGAAGCTTTCTTT. The chain joins TRBV5-1 to TRBJ1-1, with D tentatively TRBD1 (6 bases). The germline V gene encodes CDR1 SGHRS and CDR2 YFSETQ. The CDR3 has 18 residues. Trimming cost V 7 bases and J 5 bases, with 30 bases left between them.

This clone appeared once. V is TRBV14 and J is TRBJ2-1, with 9 bases matching TRBD2. CDR1 is SGHDN and CDR2 is FVKESK in the germline V gene. The CDR3 runs 18 residues. Trimming cost V 4 bases and J 7 bases; bases outside gene matches: 17. The CDR3 sequence is CASSPQEGREGRGNEQFF. CDR3 DNA: TGTGCCAGCAGCCCCCAGGAAGGGCGGGAGGGCCGGGGGAATGAGCAGTTCTTC.

This chain connects TRBV28 to TRBJ1-1; 8 nucleotides agree with TRBD1. CDR1 is MDHEN and CDR2 is SYDVKM in the germline V gene. This CDR3 is 10 amino acids long. J lost 13 bases, V lost 6 bases, and 4 bases had no gene match. CDR3 sequence reads: CASSDRGYFF. CDR3 nucleotides: TGTGCCAGCAGCGACAGGGGATATTTCTTT. Combining the CDR3 with reference TRBV28 and TRBJ1-1 gives the whole variable domain DVKVTQSSRYLVKRTGEKVFLECVQDMDHENMFWYRQDPGLGLRLIYFSYDVKMKEKGDIPEGYSVSREKKERFSLILESASTNQTSMYLCASSDRGYFFGQGTRLTVV.

The chain combines TRBV19 with TRBJ2-1, with 10 bases identical to TRBD2. The CDR3 runs to 12 residues. V dropped 4 bases and J dropped 9; count of bases not matched to a gene: 0. Germline loops: CDR1 LNHDA, CDR2 SQIVND (reference sequence). This CDR3 is CASSTSGSEQFF. CDR3 in DNA: TGTGCCAGTAGTACTAGCGGGAGTGAGCAGTTCTTC.

This clone was detected only once. This chain connects TRBV20-1 to TRBJ2-7, with D hard to call. The CDR3 runs to 11 residues. V was pared by 3 bases and J by 3 bases, with 6 bases between. The germline gives CDR1 DFQATT, CDR2 SNEGSKA (reference sequence). CDR3 region: CSASPGYEQYF. The CDR3 coding sequence is TGCAGTGCTAGTCCGGGCTACGAGCAGTACTTC.

V usage is TRBV25-1 and J usage is TRBJ2-1; a possible D gene is TRBD1 (6 bases). V was shortened by 5 bases and J by 8 bases, with 16 bases between the two germline ends. Germline V gene data show CDR1 as MGHDK and CDR2 as SYGVNS. This CDR3 spans 14 amino acids. This CDR3 is CASSPDPQGHEQFF. The CDR3 nucleotides are TGTGCCAGCAGTCCGGATCCTCAGGGGCATGAGCAGTTCTTC.

The chain uses TRBV7-2 and TRBJ2-3, with D possibly matching TRBD1 (5 bases). With 3 bases removed from V and 7 bases from J, the gap between germline ends came to 11 bases. The CDR3 covers 13 residues. Germline assignment: CDR1 SGHTA and CDR2 FQGNSA. CDR3 nucleotide sequence: TGTGCCAGCAGCTTGATGGGGCAAAATACGCAGTATTTT. This gives the protein CASSLMGQNTQYF.